The rows below give T cell receptor beta chains drawn from one sample of a study of blood T cell repertoires in COVID-19. Generated by immunoSEQ multiplex PCR, the TCRdb table keeps only in-frame clones and is missing some. The sample lists hundreds of thousands of clones; approximately 86% were seen once. The sample taken for sequencing was peripheral blood. These receptor sequences come from a human donor in a cohort sampled during active COVID-19. Each CDR3 is given with its conserved first and last residue. The D gene is left open where the match is weak. Expanded clones are given a class, and other clones once, few, many or no size at all.

>TRBV10-3|TRBJ2-5|-|13|-
CAISETGSETQYF
TGTGCCATCAGTGAAACAGGGAGCGAGACCCAGTACTTC
>TRBV6-5|TRBJ2-7|TRBD2|15|-
CASSYGDSGVSEQYF
TGTGCCAGCAGTTACGGTGACAGCGGGGTCTCCGAGCAGTACTTC
>TRBV7-2|TRBJ1-1|-|15|-
CASSLVRGGNTEAFF
TGTGCCAGCAGCTTAGTCAGGGGTGGGAACACTGAAGCTTTCTTT
>TRBV30|TRBJ2-7|-|13|-
CAWRGAVPDEQYF
TGTGCCTGGAGGGGGGCAGTACCCGACGAGCAGTACTTC
>TRBV5-1|TRBJ2-5|-|16|-
CASSPTSSSSQETQYF
TGCGCCAGCAGCCCCACTAGCTCGAGCAGCCAAGAGACCCAGTACTTC
>TRBV6-5|TRBJ2-7|TRBD1|14|once
CASRSGTGGSEQYF
TGTGCCAGCAGATCCGGGACAGGGGGAAGCGAGCAGTACTTC
>TRBV11-2|TRBJ2-3|TRBD2|16|-
CASRPTIAGGADTQYF
TGTGCCAGCAGACCCACAATAGCGGGAGGGGCCGATACGCAGTATTTT
>TRBV2|TRBJ2-3|-|14|-
CASSDATREDTQYF
TGTGCCAGCAGTGATGCGACTAGGGAAGATACGCAGTATTTT
>TRBV30|TRBJ2-6|TRBD2|15|-
CAWMRGGRGANVLTF
TGTGCCTGGATGCGGGGGGGCCGGGGGGCCAACGTCCTGACTTTC
>TRBV7-2|TRBJ2-2|TRBD2|15|-
CASSRSGGLDGELFF
TGTGCCAGCAGCCGTAGCGGGGGGCTGGACGGGGAGCTGTTTTTT
>TRBV29-1|TRBJ1-1|-|12|-
CSVEGGNTEAFF
TGCAGCGTGGAAGGAGGGAACACTGAAGCTTTCTTT
>TRBV12-5|TRBJ2-7|TRBD1|16|-
CASGLGRRDRGYEQYF
TGTGCTAGTGGTTTGGGTCGCCGGGACAGGGGCTACGAGCAGTACTTC
>TRBV14|TRBJ2-2|TRBD2|16|-
CASSQERTSHTGELFF
TGTGCCAGCAGCCAAGAAAGGACTAGCCACACCGGGGAGCTGTTTTTT
>TRBV5-8|TRBJ1-4|TRBD1|16|-
CASSLGAGTGNEKLFF
TGTGCCAGCAGTTTGGGGGCCGGGACAGGGAATGAAAAACTGTTTTTT
>TRBV7-9|TRBJ1-1|-|13|once
CASSLSQGTEAFF
TGTGCCAGCAGCTTATCACAGGGCACTGAAGCTTTCTTT
>TRBV5-1|TRBJ2-2|-|14|-
CASSSDRSTGELFF
TGCGCCAGCAGCTCAGACAGATCCACCGGGGAGCTGTTTTTT
>TRBV4-1|TRBJ1-3|-|16|-
CASSQSVGLSGNTIYF
TGCGCCAGCAGCCAATCCGTGGGACTCTCTGGAAACACCATATATTTT
>TRBV10-3|TRBJ2-1|TRBD2|16|-
CATTQGFSGNDNEQFF
TGTGCCACCACTCAAGGGTTTAGCGGGAACGACAATGAGCAGTTCTTC
>TRBV9|TRBJ2-2|TRBD1|13|-
CASGGQGNRELFF
TGTGCCAGCGGGGGACAGGGCAATCGGGAGCTGTTTTTT
>TRBV9|TRBJ2-7|TRBD2|14|-
CASSASGAPYEQYF
TGTGCCAGCAGCGCTAGCGGGGCCCCCTACGAGCAGTACTTC
>TRBV6-5|TRBJ1-1|-|14|-
CASILNRALTEAFF
TGTGCCAGCATCCTTAACAGGGCCCTGACTGAAGCTTTCTTT
>TRBV5-1|TRBJ2-5|TRBD2|15|-
CASSLGGTTQETQYF
TGCGCCAGCAGCTTGGGGGGGACTACACAAGAGACCCAGTACTTC
>TRBV27|TRBJ2-1|TRBD2|15|-
CASSITSGRLDEQFF
TGTGCCAGCAGTATAACTAGCGGGAGGTTGGATGAGCAGTTCTTC
>TRBV30|TRBJ2-2|TRBD2|15|few
CAWRSFGRVTGELFF
TGTGCCTGGAGGTCATTCGGGAGGGTCACCGGGGAGCTGTTTTTT
>TRBV5-1|TRBJ2-3|-|14|-
CASTRTGRADTQYF
TGCGCCAGCACGCGGACAGGGAGGGCAGATACGCAGTATTTT
>TRBV9|TRBJ1-1|TRBD1|14|few
CASSAGGQGAEAFF
TGTGCCAGCAGCGCGGGGGGACAGGGGGCAGAAGCTTTCTTT
>TRBV2|TRBJ2-6|TRBD1|18|-
CASTPRGQVTSGANVLTF
TGTGCCAGCACCCCCCGAGGACAGGTTACTTCTGGGGCCAACGTCCTGACTTTC
>TRBV3-1/TRBV3-2|TRBJ1-1|TRBD1|14|-
CASSPRTGGTEAFF
TGTGCCAGCAGCCCCCGGACAGGGGGGACTGAAGCTTTCTTT
>TRBV19|TRBJ2-4|TRBD1|16|few
CASSIRAGQGANIQYF
TGTGCCAGTAGTATCAGGGCGGGACAGGGGGCCAACATTCAGTACTTC
>TRBV19|TRBJ2-2|-|13|-
CASSIGPAGELFF
TGTGCCAGTAGTATAGGTCCCGCCGGGGAGCTGTTTTTT
>TRBV11-1|TRBJ2-7|TRBD2|16|-
CASSQTSGGSSYEQYF
TGTGCCAGCAGCCAAACTAGCGGGGGTTCCTCCTACGAGCAGTACTTC
>TRBV7-9|TRBJ1-2|TRBD1|13|-
CASSLGTDYGYTF
TGTGCCAGCAGCTTGGGGACAGACTATGGCTACACCTTC
>TRBV29-1|TRBJ1-1|-|13|-
CSVATGMNTEAFF
TGCAGCGTTGCTACAGGGATGAACACTGAAGCTTTCTTT
>TRBV19|TRBJ1-5|-|17|-
CASTPPTAYLGNQPQHF
TGTGCCAGTACCCCTCCGACAGCCTATTTGGGCAATCAGCCCCAGCATTTT
>TRBV3-1/TRBV3-2|TRBJ1-5|TRBD1|14|-
CASSLTGSNQPQHF
TGTGCCAGCAGCTTGACAGGGAGCAATCAGCCCCAGCATTTT
>TRBV27|TRBJ2-2|-|17|few
CASSPSWGVLETGELFF
TGTGCCAGCAGTCCCTCTTGGGGGGTGCTTGAAACCGGGGAGCTGTTTTTT
>TRBV10-3|TRBJ2-2|TRBD2|17|-
CAITGRLAGEGTGELFF
TGTGCCATCACGGGAAGACTAGCGGGAGAAGGAACCGGGGAGCTGTTTTTT
>TRBV6-1|TRBJ2-7|TRBD2|16|-
CASSAGLAERIHEQYF
TGTGCCAGCAGTGCCGGACTAGCGGAAAGGATCCACGAGCAGTACTTC
>TRBV14|TRBJ2-2|TRBD1|20|-
CASSQDSWGEQGANTGELFF
TGTGCCAGCAGCCAAGATTCATGGGGGGAACAGGGGGCGAACACCGGGGAGCTGTTTTTT
>TRBV5-1|TRBJ2-5|-|14|-
CASWVTYSGETQYF
TGCGCCAGCTGGGTGACGTACAGTGGAGAGACCCAGTACTTC